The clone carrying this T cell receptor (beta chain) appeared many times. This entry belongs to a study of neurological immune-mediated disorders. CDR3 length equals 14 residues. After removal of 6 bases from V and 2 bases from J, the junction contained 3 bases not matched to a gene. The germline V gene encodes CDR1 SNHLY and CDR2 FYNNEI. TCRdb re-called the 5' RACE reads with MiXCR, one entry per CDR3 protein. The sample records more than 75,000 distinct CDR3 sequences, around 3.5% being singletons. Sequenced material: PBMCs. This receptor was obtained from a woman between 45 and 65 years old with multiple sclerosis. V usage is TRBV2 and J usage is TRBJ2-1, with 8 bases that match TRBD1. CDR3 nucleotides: TGTGCCAGCAGGGCACAGGGGGCCTACAATGAGCAGTTCTTC. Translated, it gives CASRAQGAYNEQFF.